Below are 23 T cell receptor beta chains sequenced from a single sample in a study of beta chain features in type 1 diabetes. Study-wide points: TCRB CDR3 length was moderately but significantly reduced in all four CD4+ subsets of Type 1 diabetes patients.

Their recognized antigens are unknown. Sequencing targeted expressed TCRB transcripts, as all isolated RNA had been reverse transcribed. Produced via immunoSEQ multiplex PCR; TCRdb's table is partial and in-frame only. This sample carries under 300,000 clones, 16% of them seen once, and the ten largest clones take about 0.08%. The sequenced sample was naive CD4+ T cells from blood. The receptors originated from a man in his thirties or forties with type 1 diabetes.

The chain links TRBV30 to TRBJ2-5; 7 bases line up with TRBD2. CDR3 length: 14 amino acids. The germline V gene encodes CDR1 GTSNPN and CDR2 SVGIG (reference sequence). Germline trimming cut 2 bases from V and 5 bases from J; bases unmatched to any gene: 8. This chain's CDR3 is CAWSPGRGYETQYF. As DNA, the CDR3 is TGTGCCTGGAGTCCGGGGCGGGGGTACGAGACCCAGTACTTC.

The chain's CDR3 is CASSVDLSTEAFF. The CDR3 DNA reads as TGTGCCAGCAGCGTTGACTTGAGCACTGAAGCTTTCTTT. The chain combines TRBV9 with TRBJ1-1, with D unresolved. The CDR3 covers 13 residues. V lost 2 bases to trimming and J lost 4 bases, with 9 bases between them. Per germline, CDR1 SGDLS and CDR2 YYNGEE.

This chain uses TRBV7-9 with TRBJ2-7; TRBD1 matches 11 bases. Trimming took 4 bases from V and 5 from J; bases not matched to a gene: 10. CDR3 length: 16 amino acids. CDR1 is SEHNR and CDR2 is FQNEAQ in the germline V gene (reference sequence). The CDR3 DNA is TGTGCCAGCAGCTCCTCCCCGGGACAGGGGGGCAACGAGCAGTACTTC. This translates into CASSSSPGQGGNEQYF.

This sequence joins TRBV4-3 and TRBJ2-1; tentative D call: TRBD2 (5 bases). The V gene lost 4 bases and the J gene lost 0 bases, with 13 bases spanning the gap. This CDR3 has 16 residues. Germline CDR1 LGHNA, CDR2 YSLEER. As DNA, the CDR3 is TGCGCCAGCAGCCGAGACTACCTGATCTCCTACAATGAGCAGTTCTTC. Translating it yields CASSRDYLISYNEQFF.

There are a few counts of this clone. V is TRBV10-3 and J is TRBJ2-3; the match to TRBD2 covers 7 bases. V shed 8 bases, J shed 5 bases, and the junction held 4 bases outside the gene matches. The germline gives CDR1 ENHRY, CDR2 SYGVKD. The CDR3 loop spans 12 amino acids. CDR3 region: CAIRLAGDTQYF. CDR3 in DNA: TGTGCCATCCGGTTAGCGGGAGATACGCAGTATTTT.

The chain has TRBV28 and TRBJ2-1; 7 bases match TRBD2. With 3 bases clipped from V and 3 bases from J, the junction kept 5 bases outside the gene matches. This CDR3 has 15 amino acids. Germline-derived CDR1 and CDR2 are MDHEN and SYDVKM. The CDR3 here is CASSFGAGRYNEQFF. The CDR3 DNA reads TGTGCCAGCAGTTTCGGAGCGGGGCGCTACAATGAGCAGTTCTTC.

Concerning this clone itself: The sample has other DNA sequences that encode this CDR3 too. The genes are TRBV30 and TRBJ2-6; tentative D call: TRBD1 (5 bases). Trimming shortened V by 2 bases and J by 8 bases, and 13 bases separated the two germline ends. The CDR3 has 14 amino acids. CDR1 GTSNPN and CDR2 SVGIG come from the germline V gene (reference sequence). The CDR3 here is CAWSRYLGPNVLTF. CDR3 nucleotides: TGTGCCTGGAGTCGCTATCTGGGGCCCAACGTCCTGACTTTC.

The chain has TRBV4-2 and TRBJ1-5; the D is unclear. Deletions cut 0 bases from V and 9 bases from J, with 9 bases between. The germline V gene encodes CDR1 LGHNA and CDR2 YNFKEQ. CDR3 length: 13 amino acids. DNA of the CDR3: TGTGCCAGCAGCCAAGATCCGGAGCGGCCCCAGCATTTT. Its protein is CASSQDPERPQHF.

A few counts support this clone. The rearrangement uses TRBV4-3 and TRBJ1-4, with 9 bases matching TRBD1. Germline V gene data show CDR1 as LGHNA and CDR2 as YSLEER. V shed 3 bases and J 8 bases; nucleotides not matched to a gene: 7. The CDR3 spans 15 residues. As DNA, the CDR3 is TGCGCCAGCAGCCAGGGACAGGGTAGGAAGGAAAAACTGTTTTTT. Its protein is CASSQGQGRKEKLFF.

This clone was picked up a small number of times. The chain combines TRBV9 with TRBJ2-5; TRBD1 might be the D (6 bases). This CDR3 has 16 amino acids. Trimming removed 4 bases from V and 4 bases from J, with 20 bases in between. CDR1 and CDR2 (germline): SGDLS, YYNGEE. The chain's CDR3 is CASSQLTGGFGETQYF. DNA for the CDR3: TGTGCCAGCAGCCAACTGACAGGAGGCTTCGGAGAGACCCAGTACTTC.

The V call is TRBV14, the J call TRBJ2-1; D may correspond to TRBD1 or TRBD2 (6 bases each). V lost 4 bases and J 10 bases, leaving 11 bases between the germline ends. From germline, CDR1 is SGHDN and CDR2 FVKESK. This CDR3 spans 12 amino acids. Written as DNA, the CDR3 is TGTGCCAGCAGCCGCGAAGGGGGGGAGCAGTTCTTC. Its protein product is CASSREGGEQFF.

V is TRBV6-5 and J is TRBJ2-4, with TRBD1 identical over 7 bases. Trimming took 6 bases from V and 4 from J; bases not matched to a gene: 6. The CDR3 consists of 14 residues. Germline values: CDR1 MNHEY, CDR2 SVGAGI. For the CDR3, the DNA is TGTGCCAGCAGCACCCGGGACAGTAAAAACATTCAGTACTTC. This codes for CASSTRDSKNIQYF.

This clone was counted between two and nine times. V gene TRBV30 combines with J gene TRBJ2-7; D is possibly TRBD1 or TRBD2 (5 bases each). Germline V CDR1 and CDR2: GTSNPN, SVGIG (reference sequence). Trimming took off 0 bases at V and 7 bases at J, with 13 bases between the two ends. The CDR3 consists of 13 residues. In DNA, the CDR3 is TGTGCCTGGAGTGTAACAGGCCCGGGGGAGCAGTACTTC. Translation gives CAWSVTGPGEQYF.

CDR3 in amino acids: CSARSGRVRGSYNEQFF. CDR3 nucleotide sequence: TGCAGCGCCCGTAGCGGGAGAGTTCGCGGCTCCTACAATGAGCAGTTCTTC. The rearrangement uses TRBV29-1 and TRBJ2-1, with 9 bases identical to TRBD2. CDR3 size: 17 residues. Trimming removed 7 bases from V and 0 bases from J; junction bases left unmatched: 13. Germline V gives CDR1 SQVTM, CDR2 ANQGSEA.

CDR3 amino acids: CAIRVNEKLFF. CDR3 DNA: TGTGCCATCAGGGTAAATGAAAAACTGTTTTTT. The chain recombines TRBV10-3 with TRBJ1-4; D uncertain. Germline V gene data show CDR1 as ENHRY and CDR2 as SYGVKD. Trimming took 6 bases from V and 5 from J, leaving 4 bases between them. The CDR3 extends over 11 amino acids.

This clone was found a few times. This chain uses TRBV7-8 with TRBJ2-5, with a possible D match to TRBD2 (6 bases). CDR1 and CDR2 (germline): SGHVS, FQNEAQ. The CDR3 sequence is 14 residues long. Deletions cut 10 bases from V and 4 bases from J, with 19 bases between. The CDR3 DNA sequence: TGTGCCACACTTCCGGCCACTAGCCGAGAGACCCAGTACTTC. Translated: CATLPATSRETQYF.

The chain couples TRBV6-1 to TRBJ2-6; TRBD1 matches 8 bases. Germline V gene lookup returns CDR1 MNHNS and CDR2 SASEGT. Losses at the gene ends were 4 bases for V and 7 bases for J; bases not matched to a gene: 12. CDR3 size: 17 residues. This CDR3 is CASSGRRKGQGANVLTF. In DNA, the CDR3 is TGTGCCAGCAGTGGCCGGCGCAAAGGACAGGGAGCCAACGTCCTGACTTTC.

The rearrangement links TRBV10-3 to TRBJ1-1, with D hard to call. V was cut by 4 bases and J by 7 bases, with 7 bases left in between. Germline CDR1 is ENHRY and CDR2 is SYGVKD. The length of the CDR3 is 11 residues. CDR3 sequence: CAISADNEAFF. Here the CDR3 DNA reads TGTGCCATCAGTGCAGATAATGAAGCTTTCTTT.

This clone was seen more than once but under ten times. This chain connects TRBV13 to TRBJ2-5, with D hard to call. This CDR3 comprises 11 residues. The V end lost 5 bases, the J end lost 5 bases, and 6 bases lay between the germline ends. Germline loops: CDR1 PRHDT, CDR2 FYEKMQ (reference sequence). CDR3 nucleotide sequence: TGTGCCAGCAGCCGTAGGGAGACCCAGTACTTC. This translates into CASSRRETQYF.

The V call is TRBV29-1, the J call TRBJ2-5, with D perhaps matching TRBD2 (5 bases). Germline CDR1 reads SQVTM; CDR2 reads ANQGSEA. CDR3 length: 13 amino acids. Trimming took off 7 bases at V and 4 bases at J, with 16 bases between the two ends. The CDR3 coding sequence is TGCAGCGCCCCGGGGAGCGGAGGAGAGACCCAGTACTTC. Translation gives CSAPGSGGETQYF.

This clone was detected a few times. The V gene is TRBV25-1, the J gene TRBJ2-1; possibly TRBD2 for D (5 bases). V dropped 4 bases and J dropped 7 bases, with 8 bases sitting between them. Germline CDR1 is MGHDK and CDR2 is SYGVNS. This CDR3 comprises 12 residues. The CDR3 DNA reads TGTGCCAGCAGTGTCGGGGTAAATGAGCAGTTCTTC. The encoded protein is CASSVGVNEQFF. Filled out from reference TRBV25-1 and TRBJ2-1, the complete variable domain reads EADIYQTPRYLVIGTGKKITLECSQTMGHDKMYWYQQDPGMELHLIHYSYGVNSTEKGDLSSESTVSRIRTEHFPLTLESARPSHTSQYLCASSVGVNEQFFGPGTRLTVL.

The CDR3 sequence is CASSLGPPGSNQPQHF. CDR3 sequence (DNA): TGCGCCAGCAGCTTGGGCCCCCCTGGGAGCAATCAGCCCCAGCATTTT. The J gene is TRBJ1-5, the V gene TRBV5-1; D unclear. Trimming shortened V by 0 bases and J by 1 base, and 11 bases separated the two germline ends. Germline V lookup: CDR1 SGHRS, CDR2 YFSETQ. This CDR3 spans 16 amino acids.

In this sample, this clone turned up a few times. V usage is TRBV6-6 and J usage is TRBJ2-1; 8 nucleotides align to TRBD1. V was pared by 4 bases and J by 4 bases, with 9 bases of the junction left unmatched. The CDR3 is made up of 16 amino acids. CDR1 is MNHNY and CDR2 is SVGAGI in the germline V gene (reference sequence). The CDR3 sequence is CASSSSTDRGYNEQFF. CDR3 bases: TGTGCCAGCAGTTCCTCTACCGACAGGGGTTACAATGAGCAGTTCTTC.